Shown below are 21 T cell receptor beta chains from a single sample sequenced in a study of cytomegalovirus exposure and HLA in healthy donors. Primers for the PCR totalled 60 Vbeta and 13 Jbeta. Libraries were prepared by immunoSEQ multiplex PCR; TCRdb keeps only in-frame clonotypes and omits some of them. The repertoire holds 150,000 to 200,000 clones, with 55% to 65% as singletons. Sequenced input: PBMCs. The source of these receptors is a man aged 40-50 years in good health and CMV-seronegative.

This clone was counted a few times. The chain is built from TRBV6-1 and TRBJ2-1; 9 bases agree with TRBD1. The J segment lost 8 bases and the V segment lost 7 bases, leaving 12 bases of the junction unmatched. The germline V gene encodes CDR1 MNHNS and CDR2 SASEGT. CDR3 size: 15 residues. The CDR3 coding sequence is TGTGCCAGCATATTGGACAGGGGAGGATGGGATGAGCAGTTCTTC. Encoded protein: CASILDRGGWDEQFF.

The chain combines TRBV7-2 with TRBJ2-1; 8 nucleotides align to TRBD2. Germline values: CDR1 SGHTA, CDR2 FQGNSA. After removal of 5 bases from V and 0 bases from J, the junction contained 6 bases not matched to a gene. The CDR3 contains 16 residues. The CDR3 region has the DNA TGTGCCAGCAGCCTCCTCGGGACTAGCTCCTACAATGAGCAGTTCTTC. As protein: CASSLLGTSSYNEQFF. Drawing the rest from reference TRBV7-2 and TRBJ2-1, the complete variable domain is GAGVSQSPSNKVTEKGKDVELRCDPISGHTALYWYRQSLGQGLEFLIYFQGNSAPDKSGLPSDRFSAERTGGSVSTLTIQRTQQEDSAVYLCASSLLGTSSYNEQFFGPGTRLTVL.

The CDR3 DNA reads TGTGCCAGCAGCAAAACCGACAGGGCCTACGAGCAGTACTTC. Its translation: CASSKTDRAYEQYF. The chain is built from TRBV5-4 and TRBJ2-7, with 7 bases that match TRBD1. V gave up 4 bases and J gave up 2 bases; unmatched junction bases: 6. Per the germline V gene, CDR1 is SGHNT and CDR2 is YYREEE (reference sequence). The CDR3 totals 14 residues. The full variable domain, with the rest looked up from reference TRBV5-4 and TRBJ2-7, is ETGVTQSPTHLIKTRGQQVTLRCSSQSGHNTVSWYQQALGQGPQFIFQYYREEENGRGNFPPRFSGLQFPNYSSELNVNALELDDSALYLCASSKTDRAYEQYFGPGTRLTVT.

The V call is TRBV5-1, the J call TRBJ1-3, with D unclear. Germline CDR1 and CDR2: SGHRS and YFSETQ. V lost 3 bases and J 0 bases, leaving 13 bases between the germline ends. CDR3 size: 16 residues. The CDR3 spells CASSSSSGGSGNTIYF. The CDR3 region has the DNA TGCGCCAGCAGCTCCTCGAGCGGAGGCTCTGGAAACACCATATATTTT.

The gene calls are TRBV28 and TRBJ1-2; 10 bases are shared with TRBD1. This CDR3 has 13 amino acids. The trim removed 11 bases at V and 6 bases at J, leaving 9 bases unmatched. Germline V gene lookup returns CDR1 MDHEN and CDR2 SYDVKM. The CDR3 spells CACQGTGEHGYTF. The DNA of the CDR3 is TGTGCCTGCCAGGGGACAGGGGAACATGGCTACACCTTC.

V and J are TRBV6-1 and TRBJ2-7; D is undetermined. V lost 0 bases and J lost 4, with 10 bases in between. CDR1 and CDR2 (germline): MNHNS, SASEGT. The CDR3 contains 14 residues. The CDR3 sequence is CASSEAMAAYEQYF. Here the CDR3 DNA reads TGTGCCAGCAGTGAAGCAATGGCGGCTTACGAGCAGTACTTC.

This clone was recorded a few times. The chain uses TRBV30 and TRBJ2-2, with a possible D match to TRBD1 (5 bases). V was clipped by 4 bases and J by 0 bases, with 18 bases between them. The CDR3 length is 17 residues. Germline V gives CDR1 GTSNPN, CDR2 SVGIG (reference sequence). This chain's CDR3 is CAWTPTEYLPNTGELFF. The CDR3 nucleotides read TGTGCCTGGACCCCGACAGAGTATCTTCCGAACACCGGGGAGCTGTTTTTT.

The V gene is TRBV5-6, the J gene TRBJ2-7, with 11 bases aligning to TRBD1. Per germline, CDR1 SGHDT and CDR2 YYEEEE. The CDR3 length is 15 residues. V dropped 3 bases and J dropped 0; count of bases not matched to a gene: 2. The CDR3 protein is CASSWGTGGSYEQYF. The CDR3 coding sequence is TGTGCCAGCAGCTGGGGGACAGGGGGCTCCTACGAGCAGTACTTC. Full variable domain (rest looked up from reference TRBV5-6 and TRBJ2-7): DAGVTQSPTHLIKTRGQQVTLRCSPKSGHDTVSWYQQALGQGPQFIFQYYEEEERQRGNFPDRFSGHQFPNYSSELNVNALLLGDSALYLCASSWGTGGSYEQYFGPGTRLTVT.

This clone was seen a few times. The genes are TRBV21-1 and TRBJ1-1. TRBV21-1 is deemed a pseudogene. The CDR3 has 15 residues. CDR3 DNA: TGTGCCAGCAGCAATCGGGGGTTAGAGAACACTGAAGCTTTCTTT. This sequence encodes CASSNRGLENTEAFF.

This clone turned up a few times. V usage is TRBV5-4 and J usage is TRBJ2-3; TRBD1 matches 8 bases. Germline V gene lookup returns CDR1 SGHNT and CDR2 YYREEE (reference sequence). The CDR3 runs 15 residues. Losses at the gene ends were 4 bases for V and 3 bases for J; bases not matched to a gene: 7. The CDR3 region has the DNA TGTGCCAGCAGCCAAAAGACAGGGGTGACAGATACGCAGTATTTT. This gives the protein CASSQKTGVTDTQYF.

This clone was detected only a few times. The chain combines TRBV18 with TRBJ2-7, with 12 bases identical to TRBD2. The CDR3 loop spans 16 amino acids. After removal of 4 bases from V and 7 bases from J, the junction contained 11 bases not matched to a gene. Germline CDR1 KGHSH, CDR2 LQKENI. The CDR3 coding sequence is TGTGCCAGCTCACGGGGGGGACTAGCGGGCCTCGGAGAGCAGTACTTC. It yields the protein CASSRGGLAGLGEQYF. Full variable domain (remainder filled in from reference TRBV18 and TRBJ2-7): NAGVMQNPRHLVRRRGQEARLRCSPMKGHSHVYWYRQLPEEGLKFMVYLQKENIIDESGMPKERFSAEFPKEGPSILRIQQVVRGDSAAYFCASSRGGLAGLGEQYFGPGTRLTVT.

The V gene is TRBV5-1, the J gene TRBJ2-5; D might be TRBD2 (7 bases). The CDR3 consists of 16 residues. The germline CDR1 and CDR2 sequences are SGHRS and YFSETQ. The V end was cut by 1 base, the J end by 1 base, with 14 bases between. The CDR3 DNA reads TGCGCCAGCAGCTTGTTCGTGGGGGGGCCCCAAGAGACCCAGTACTTC. Translated: CASSLFVGGPQETQYF. The whole variable domain, remainder taken from reference TRBV5-1 and TRBJ2-5, is KAGVTQTPRYLIKTRGQQVTLSCSPISGHRSVSWYQQTPGQGLQFLFEYFSETQRNKGNFPGRFSGRQFSNSRSEMNVSTLELGDSALYLCASSLFVGGPQETQYFGPGTRLLVL.

Turning to this clone: In the same sample, other DNA sequences code for this CDR3. The chain couples TRBV7-9 to TRBJ2-3, with TRBD2 matching 10 bases. Germline loops: CDR1 SEHNR, CDR2 FQNEAQ (reference sequence). V trimming: 3 bases; J trimming: 3 bases; junction bases outside the gene matches: 6. This CDR3 has 16 residues. The CDR3 protein is CASSLSTSGYTDTQYF. For the CDR3, the DNA is TGTGCCAGCAGCTTGTCGACTAGCGGGTATACAGATACGCAGTATTTT.

This clone appeared a few times. The CDR3 nucleotides read TGCGCCAGCAGCCAAGAGGGACTAGCGGGGAGCACAGATACGCAGTATTTT. Translating it yields CASSQEGLAGSTDTQYF. The rearrangement joins TRBV4-1 to TRBJ2-3; 13 bases match TRBD2. This CDR3 is built from 17 residues. CDR1 MGHRA and CDR2 YSYEKL come from the germline V gene. Unmatched junction bases numbered 0, after V lost 0 bases and J lost 0 bases.

This clone turned up a few times. This sequence joins TRBV29-1 and TRBJ1-1, with 7 nucleotides matching TRBD1. In germline, CDR1 is SQVTM, CDR2 ANQGSEA. J was trimmed by 7 bases and V by 7 bases; bases with no gene match: 6. CDR3 size: 11 residues. The CDR3 loop is CSGVQGLEAFF. The CDR3 DNA reads as TGCAGCGGGGTACAGGGGCTTGAAGCTTTCTTT.

The V call is TRBV29-1, the J call TRBJ2-3; TRBD2 is a possible D gene (6 bases). With 4 bases removed from V and 6 bases from J, the gap between germline ends came to 14 bases. Germline-derived CDR1 and CDR2 are SQVTM and ANQGSEA. The CDR3 has 13 residues. The DNA of the CDR3 is TGCAGCGTTGCAAAGGGTGGGGGGGATACGCAGTATTTT. Translation gives CSVAKGGGDTQYF.

The chain links TRBV6-1 to TRBJ1-1; 7 positions agree with TRBD1. The CDR3 consists of 14 residues. V shed 5 bases, J shed 4 bases, and the junction held 7 bases outside the gene matches. Germline V gene sequence: CDR1 MNHNS, CDR2 SASEGT. The CDR3 loop reads CASSSTGWGTEAFF. DNA of the CDR3: TGTGCCAGCAGTTCGACAGGGTGGGGCACTGAAGCTTTCTTT.

The V call is TRBV5-4, the J call TRBJ2-7; 10 bases are shared with TRBD2. CDR3 length: 14 residues. Germline CDR1 and CDR2: SGHNT and YYREEE (reference sequence). J gave up 7 bases and V 3 bases, and 7 bases lay outside the gene matches. This chain's CDR3 is CASSYSGRSAEQYF. The CDR3 DNA follows: TGTGCCAGCAGCTATAGCGGGAGGTCCGCAGAGCAGTACTTC.

This clone was observed a handful of times. The chain employs TRBV11-2 and TRBJ2-5; TRBD1 matches 8 bases. The V and J ends lost 1 base and 6 bases, in that order; junction bases with no gene match: 4. Germline values: CDR1 SGHAT, CDR2 FQNNGV. The CDR3 totals 14 residues. CDR3 sequence reads: CASSLGGQGQTQYF. The CDR3 coding sequence is TGTGCCAGCAGCTTAGGCGGACAGGGCCAGACCCAGTACTTC.

The gene calls are TRBV29-1 and TRBJ2-1; TRBD1 might be the D (5 bases). The V end lost 2 bases, the J end lost 6 bases, and 5 bases lay between the germline ends. The length of the CDR3 is 11 residues. The germline V gene encodes CDR1 SQVTM and CDR2 ANQGSEA. Written as DNA, the CDR3 is TGCAGCGTTGAAAGGGGCAATGAGCAGTTCTTC. This translates into CSVERGNEQFF.

The chain has TRBV7-9 and TRBJ1-6, with TRBD1 as a possible D gene (5 bases). The CDR3 runs to 14 residues. CDR1 and CDR2 from the germline V gene are SEHNR and FQNEAQ (reference sequence). Trimming removed 9 bases at V and 7 bases at J, with 16 bases between. As DNA, the CDR3 is TGTGCCAGTACCAATGGCGGACAAAATTCACCCCTCCACTTT. It codes for CASTNGGQNSPLHF.